The 19 T cell receptor beta chains given below trace back to one sample, sequenced in a study of T cells in Graves' hyperthyroidism and ophthalmopathy. There were TCR beta CDR3 regions amplified from RNA transcripts. A first-round RT-PCR of the TCR CDR3 used the HTBI primer set. TCRdb redid the calling of the multiplex PCR reads with MiXCR, one entry per CDR3 protein. The data show 300,000 to 350,000 distinct CDR3 sequences, roughly 20% seen once. The sample comprised blood. These receptors came from a woman in her forties or fifties with Graves' hyperthyroidism.

The chain is built from TRBV20-1 and TRBJ2-1; D remains unclear. The germline V gene has CDR1 DFQATT and CDR2 SNEGSKA (reference sequence). The V end was cut by 3 bases, the J end by 7 bases, with 13 bases between. This CDR3 has 13 residues. The CDR3 nucleotides are TGCAGTGCTAGGAAAGTATGGGAAAATGAGCAGTTCTTC. It codes for CSARKVWENEQFF.

In this sample, this clonotype turned up many times. The chain joins TRBV11-2 to TRBJ2-1; 7 nucleotides match TRBD2. The CDR3 is 15 residues long. The V and J ends lost 4 bases and 7 bases, in that order; junction bases with no gene match: 10. The germline V gene has CDR1 SGHAT and CDR2 FQNNGV. DNA for the CDR3: TGTGCCAGCAGCTCTCAACTAGAGCGGGGAAATGAGCAGTTCTTC. Protein product: CASSSQLERGNEQFF.

This clonotype was picked up many times. The CDR3 nucleotides read TGTGCCAGCTCAACCACGGGACTAGCCCACAATGAGCAGTTCTTC. Amino acid sequence: CASSTTGLAHNEQFF. The chain combines TRBV18 with TRBJ2-1; 9 nucleotides line up with TRBD2. This CDR3 is built from 15 residues. Germline V gene data show CDR1 as KGHSH and CDR2 as LQKENI. V was pared by 5 bases and J by 5 bases, with 7 bases of the junction left unmatched.

This clonotype was counted at least ten times. This rearrangement joins TRBV29-1 to TRBJ2-1; D ambiguous. This CDR3 is 12 amino acids long. Germline CDR1 is SQVTM and CDR2 is ANQGSEA. V dropped 7 bases and J dropped 7 bases, with 14 bases sitting between them. CDR3 amino acids: CSAGQLINEQFF. For the CDR3, the DNA is TGCAGCGCCGGGCAGTTGATTAATGAGCAGTTCTTC.

This clonotype was detected ten times or more. This chain joins TRBV11-2 and TRBJ2-2; a possible D gene is TRBD1 (5 bases). Germline V lookup: CDR1 SGHAT, CDR2 FQNNGV. Trimming took 5 bases from V and 0 from J, leaving 10 bases between them. The CDR3 is 15 residues long. The CDR3 DNA is TGTGCCAGCAGCCGGACACTAACGAACACCGGGGAGCTGTTTTTT. It specifies CASSRTLTNTGELFF.

This chain joins TRBV7-8 and TRBJ2-5, with D maybe TRBD1 (7 bases). The germline gives CDR1 SGHVS, CDR2 FQNEAQ. The CDR3 contains 14 residues. With 3 bases removed from V and 5 bases from J, the gap between germline ends came to 13 bases. CDR3: CASSLGGQLETQYF. The CDR3 DNA reads as TGTGCCAGCAGCTTGGGGGGACAGTTGGAGACCCAGTACTTC.

The chain recombines TRBV2 with TRBJ2-2; 7 positions agree with TRBD1. In germline, CDR1 is SNHLY, CDR2 FYNNEI. V lost 3 bases and J lost 7; bases outside the gene matches: 11. The CDR3 has 16 residues. Here the CDR3 reads CASSDVERGLIGELFF. The CDR3 coding sequence is TGTGCCAGCAGTGATGTAGAAAGGGGGCTGATCGGGGAGCTGTTTTTT.

Ten or more counts support this clonotype. The V gene is TRBV2, the J gene TRBJ1-2; 9 nucleotides match TRBD1. Per the germline V gene, CDR1 is SNHLY and CDR2 is FYNNEI. V trimming: 7 bases; J trimming: 4 bases; junction bases outside the gene matches: 4. The CDR3 is made up of 13 amino acids. DNA for the CDR3: TGTGCCAGCACCGGGACAGGGCTCTATGGCTACACCTTC. This encodes CASTGTGLYGYTF. The whole variable domain, filled in from reference TRBV2 and TRBJ1-2, reads EPEVTQTPSHQVTQMGQEVILRCVPISNHLYFYWYRQILGQKVEFLVSFYNNEISEKSEIFDDQFSVERPDGSNFTLKIRSTKLEDSAMYFCASTGTGLYGYTFGSGTRLTVV.

The rearrangement links TRBV3-1 to TRBJ2-1, with 8 bases lining up with TRBD2. J lost 1 base, V lost 0 bases, and 11 bases had no gene match. The V gene's germline CDR1 is LGHDT and CDR2 YNNKEL (reference sequence). This CDR3 is 19 amino acids long. In DNA, the CDR3 is TGTGCCAGCAGCCAAGAAGAACTAGCGGAAACTCCTTCCTACAATGAGCAGTTCTTC. This codes for CASSQEELAETPSYNEQFF.

The gene calls are TRBV20-1 and TRBJ1-3; TRBD1 is a possible D gene (6 bases). Trimming left V 7 bases short and J 0 bases short, with 16 bases between. Germline V gene sequence: CDR1 DFQATT, CDR2 SNEGSKA (reference sequence). The CDR3 has 15 amino acids. For the CDR3, the DNA is TGCAGTGTGGAACAAACAGGGACCTCTGGAAACACCATATATTTT. Translated, it gives CSVEQTGTSGNTIYF.

This clonotype appeared many times. The rearrangement uses TRBV11-1 and TRBJ2-2, with 9 bases matching TRBD2. In germline, CDR1 is SGHAT, CDR2 FQDESV (reference sequence). The CDR3 loop spans 20 amino acids. V shed 4 bases and J 6 bases; nucleotides not matched to a gene: 21. The CDR3 DNA is TGTGCCAGCAGCTCCCCCCGTAGTAGCGGGAGTAAATTGGGCGCCGGGGAGCTGTTTTTT. Translating gives CASSSPRSSGSKLGAGELFF.

This clonotype was observed at least ten times. The chain carries TRBV5-1 and TRBJ2-1, with TRBD1 matching over 7 bases. This CDR3 has 14 residues. V shed 5 bases, J shed 5 bases, and the junction held 7 bases outside the gene matches. Germline CDR1 SGHRS, CDR2 YFSETQ. CDR3 region: CASRTGQSHNEQFF. The CDR3, as DNA: TGCGCCAGCAGAACGGGACAGAGCCACAATGAGCAGTTCTTC. Looking up the rest from reference TRBV5-1 and TRBJ2-1 gives the full variable domain: KAGVTQTPRYLIKTRGQQVTLSCSPISGHRSVSWYQQTPGQGLQFLFEYFSETQRNKGNFPGRFSGRQFSNSRSEMNVSTLELGDSALYLCASRTGQSHNEQFFGPGTRLTVL.

V is TRBV6-1 and J is TRBJ1-1; D uncertain. With 3 bases removed from V and 3 bases from J, the gap between germline ends came to 2 bases. CDR3 length: 11 residues. Germline loops: CDR1 MNHNS, CDR2 SASEGT. CDR3 in amino acids: CASSEYTEAFF. CDR3 in DNA: TGTGCCAGCAGTGAGTACACTGAAGCTTTCTTT.

This clonotype was detected ten times or more. The V gene is TRBV6-2 or TRBV6-3, the J gene TRBJ2-7; D gene unclear. The CDR3 is made up of 14 amino acids. The V end lost 7 bases, the J end lost 6 bases, and 19 bases lay between the germline ends. Germline CDR1 reads MNHEY; CDR2 reads SVGEGT. The chain's CDR3 is CASTIPGLTTEQYF. For the CDR3, the DNA is TGTGCCAGCACCATACCCGGCCTCACTACCGAGCAGTACTTC.

This clonotype was observed a handful of times. The chain carries TRBV7-9 and TRBJ2-3; D may be TRBD1 (5 bases). The CDR3 is 16 amino acids. From germline, CDR1 is SEHNR and CDR2 FQNEAQ (reference sequence). V was pared by 0 bases and J by 1 base, with 11 bases between. The CDR3 DNA follows: TGTGCCAGCAGCTTAGCTCCAGACAGTCGCACAGATACGCAGTATTTT. It specifies CASSLAPDSRTDTQYF.

This rearrangement joins TRBV10-2 to TRBJ1-3, with D possibly being TRBD1 (5 bases). V was cut by 2 bases and J by 0 bases, with 11 bases left in between. CDR3 length: 16 amino acids. Looked up from germline, CDR1 is WSHSY and CDR2 is SAAADI. CDR3 loop: CASSEGGLSSGNTIYF. The CDR3 coding sequence is TGCGCCAGCAGTGAGGGGGGATTAAGCTCTGGAAACACCATATATTTT.

The table lists this clonotype with a few counts. The J gene is TRBJ1-5, the V gene TRBV12-3 or TRBV12-4; 10 bases line up with TRBD1. The V gene end was trimmed by 5 bases and the J gene end by 7 bases; junction bases not matched to a gene: 5. This CDR3 region has 14 residues. CDR3 region: CASSRQGAGQPQHF. The CDR3 DNA reads as TGTGCCAGCAGTAGACAGGGGGCAGGCCAGCCCCAGCATTTT.

V usage is TRBV7-9 and J usage is TRBJ2-5, with D perhaps matching TRBD2 (5 bases). The CDR3 is made up of 14 amino acids. Trimming left V 5 bases short and J 2 bases short, with 12 bases between. Germline values: CDR1 SEHNR, CDR2 FQNEAQ (reference sequence). In DNA, the CDR3 is TGTGCCAGCAGCATCTTAGCGCGGCAAGAGACCCAGTACTTC. Translation gives CASSILARQETQYF. The full variable domain, rest sourced from reference TRBV7-9 and TRBJ2-5, is DTGVSQNPRHKITKRGQNVTFRCDPISEHNRLYWYRQTLGQGPEFLTYFQNEAQLEKSRLLSDRFSAERPKGSFSTLEIQRTEQGDSAMYLCASSILARQETQYFGPGTRLLVL.

This clonotype was found a few times. The chain combines TRBV7-9 with TRBJ1-5; 9 bases fit TRBD1. Looked up from germline, CDR1 is SEHNR and CDR2 is FQNEAQ (reference sequence). This CDR3 comprises 16 residues. V lost 5 bases, J lost 5 bases, and 10 bases stayed unmatched. CDR3 loop: CASSHSRDREHQPQHF. CDR3 in DNA: TGTGCCAGCAGCCACTCCCGGGACAGGGAACATCAGCCCCAGCATTTT.